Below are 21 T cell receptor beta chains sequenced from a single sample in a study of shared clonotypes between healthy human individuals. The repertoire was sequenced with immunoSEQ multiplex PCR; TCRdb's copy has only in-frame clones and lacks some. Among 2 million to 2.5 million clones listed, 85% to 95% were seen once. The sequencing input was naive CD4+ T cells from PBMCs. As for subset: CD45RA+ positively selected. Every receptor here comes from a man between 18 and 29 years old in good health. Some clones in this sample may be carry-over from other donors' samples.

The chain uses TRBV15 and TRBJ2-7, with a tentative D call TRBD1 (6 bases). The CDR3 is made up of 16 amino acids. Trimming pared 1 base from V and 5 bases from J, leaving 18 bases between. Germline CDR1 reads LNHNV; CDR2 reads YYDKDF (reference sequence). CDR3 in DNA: TGTGCCACCAGCAGAGTTAAGTTTGGGGGCCTAGACGAGCAGTACTTC. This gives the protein CATSRVKFGGLDEQYF.

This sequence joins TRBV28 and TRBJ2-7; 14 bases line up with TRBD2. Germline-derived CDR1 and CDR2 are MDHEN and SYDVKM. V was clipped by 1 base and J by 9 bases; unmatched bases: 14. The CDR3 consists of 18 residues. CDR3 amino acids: CASSLLGTSGSEGPAQYF. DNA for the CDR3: TGTGCCAGCAGTTTATTAGGGACTAGCGGGAGTGAGGGTCCCGCGCAGTACTTC.

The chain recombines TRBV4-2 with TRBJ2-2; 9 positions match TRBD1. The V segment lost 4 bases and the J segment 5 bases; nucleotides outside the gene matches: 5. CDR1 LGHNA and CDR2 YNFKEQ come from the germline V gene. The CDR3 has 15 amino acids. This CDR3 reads CASSLRTGDTGELFF. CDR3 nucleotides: TGTGCCAGCAGCCTGCGGACAGGGGATACCGGGGAGCTGTTTTTT.

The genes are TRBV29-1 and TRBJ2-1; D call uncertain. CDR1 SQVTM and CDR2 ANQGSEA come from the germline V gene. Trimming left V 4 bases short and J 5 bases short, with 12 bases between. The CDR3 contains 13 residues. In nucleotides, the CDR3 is TGCAGCGTTGGGTGGAGTTTCCACAATGAGCAGTTCTTC. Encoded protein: CSVGWSFHNEQFF.

The CDR3 sequence is CASSLKPGQTKQFF. In nucleotides, the CDR3 is TGTGCCAGCAGTCTTAAACCGGGACAGACTAAGCAGTTCTTC. This chain uses TRBV28 with TRBJ2-1, with 7 bases fitting TRBD1. Per germline, CDR1 MDHEN and CDR2 SYDVKM. J gave up 11 bases and V 5 bases, and 12 bases lay outside the gene matches. The CDR3 runs 14 residues. Supplemented by reference TRBV28 and TRBJ2-1, the full variable domain reads DVKVTQSSRYLVKRTGEKVFLECVQDMDHENMFWYRQDPGLGLRLIYFSYDVKMKEKGDIPEGYSVSREKKERFSLILESASTNQTSMYLCASSLKPGQTKQFFGPGTRLTVL.

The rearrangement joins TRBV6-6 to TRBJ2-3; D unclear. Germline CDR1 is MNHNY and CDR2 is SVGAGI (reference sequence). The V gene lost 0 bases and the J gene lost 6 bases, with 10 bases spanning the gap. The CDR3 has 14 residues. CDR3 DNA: TGTGCCAGCAGTTACTCCTCGGGCGGTGATACGCAGTATTTT. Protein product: CASSYSSGGDTQYF.

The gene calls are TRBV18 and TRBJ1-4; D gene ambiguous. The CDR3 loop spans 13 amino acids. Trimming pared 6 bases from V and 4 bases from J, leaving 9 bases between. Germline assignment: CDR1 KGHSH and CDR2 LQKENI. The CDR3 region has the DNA TGTGCCAGCTCCGGGTCCGGTAATGAAAAACTGTTTTTT. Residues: CASSGSGNEKLFF.

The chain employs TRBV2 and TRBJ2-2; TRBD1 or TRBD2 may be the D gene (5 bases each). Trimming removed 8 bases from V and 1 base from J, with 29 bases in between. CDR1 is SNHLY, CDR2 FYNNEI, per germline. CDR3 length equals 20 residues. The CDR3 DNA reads TGTGCCAGCTTGGTGGACCCTATCAAACCCGGGACGGGGAACACCGGGGAGCTGTTTTTT. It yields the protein CASLVDPIKPGTGNTGELFF.

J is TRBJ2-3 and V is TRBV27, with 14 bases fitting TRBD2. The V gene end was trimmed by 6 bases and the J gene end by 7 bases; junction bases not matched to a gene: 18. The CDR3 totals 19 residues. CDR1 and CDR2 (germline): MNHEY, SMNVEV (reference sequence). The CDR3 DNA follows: TGTGCCAGCAGCGGGAAGGTGGTTGGGACTAGCGGGAGACGAAATACGCAGTATTTT. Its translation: CASSGKVVGTSGRRNTQYF.

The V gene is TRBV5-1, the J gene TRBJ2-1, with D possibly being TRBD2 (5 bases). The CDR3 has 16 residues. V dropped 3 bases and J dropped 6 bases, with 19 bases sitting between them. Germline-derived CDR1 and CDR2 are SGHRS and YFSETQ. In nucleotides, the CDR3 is TGCGCCAGCAGCTCACGTCTAGCACCCCTTTCCAATGAGCAGTTCTTC. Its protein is CASSSRLAPLSNEQFF.

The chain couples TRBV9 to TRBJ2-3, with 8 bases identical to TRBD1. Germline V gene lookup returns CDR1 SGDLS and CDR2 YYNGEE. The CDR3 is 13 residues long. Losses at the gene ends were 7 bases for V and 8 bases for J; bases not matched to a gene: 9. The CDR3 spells CASEGQVGGTQYF. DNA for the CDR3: TGTGCCAGCGAGGGACAGGTGGGTGGTACGCAGTATTTT.

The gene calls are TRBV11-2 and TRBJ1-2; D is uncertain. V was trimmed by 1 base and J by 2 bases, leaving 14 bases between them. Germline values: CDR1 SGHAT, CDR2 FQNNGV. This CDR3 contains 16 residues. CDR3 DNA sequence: TGTGCCAGCAGCTTAGTTGGTCAGCTTCCAAACTATGGCTACACCTTC. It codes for CASSLVGQLPNYGYTF.

CDR3 amino acids: CASSIVHTYTDTQYF. The CDR3 DNA reads as TGTGCCAGTAGTATAGTACACACATACACAGATACGCAGTATTTT. The chain combines TRBV19 with TRBJ2-3; D is unresolved. Trimming took off 1 base at V and 2 bases at J, with 10 bases between the two ends. Germline CDR1 reads LNHDA; CDR2 reads SQIVND (reference sequence). This CDR3 has 15 amino acids.

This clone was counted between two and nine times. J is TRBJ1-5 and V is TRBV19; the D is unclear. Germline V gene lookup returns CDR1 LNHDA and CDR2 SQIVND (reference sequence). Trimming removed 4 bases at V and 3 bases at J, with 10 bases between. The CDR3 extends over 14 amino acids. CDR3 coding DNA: TGTGCCAGTAGTAAGGGCAGCTACAATCAGCCCCAGCATTTT. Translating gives CASSKGSYNQPQHF.

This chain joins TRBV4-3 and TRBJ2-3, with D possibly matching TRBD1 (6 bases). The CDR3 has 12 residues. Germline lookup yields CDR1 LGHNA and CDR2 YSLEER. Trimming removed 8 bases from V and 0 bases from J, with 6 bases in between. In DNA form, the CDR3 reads TGCGCCAGCCAGGGGAGCACAGATACGCAGTATTTT. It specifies CASQGSTDTQYF.

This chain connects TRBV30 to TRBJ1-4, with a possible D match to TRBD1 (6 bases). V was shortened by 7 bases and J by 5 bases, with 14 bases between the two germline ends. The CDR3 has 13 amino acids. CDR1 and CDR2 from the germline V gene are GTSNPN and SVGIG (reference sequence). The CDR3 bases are TGTGCCTCCTCAGGGGCTTCCAATGAAAAACTGTTTTTT. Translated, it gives CASSGASNEKLFF.

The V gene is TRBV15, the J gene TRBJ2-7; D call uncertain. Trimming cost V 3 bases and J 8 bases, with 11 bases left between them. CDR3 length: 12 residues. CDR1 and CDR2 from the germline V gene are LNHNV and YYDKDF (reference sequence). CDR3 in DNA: TGTGCCACCAGCAGTGACCCCGTGAAGCAGTACTTC. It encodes CATSSDPVKQYF.

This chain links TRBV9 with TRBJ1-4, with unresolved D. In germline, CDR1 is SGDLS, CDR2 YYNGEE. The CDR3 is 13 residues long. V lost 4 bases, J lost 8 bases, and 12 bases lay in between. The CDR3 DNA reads TGTGCCAGCAGCTTCGACGATTTCGAAAAACTGTTTTTT. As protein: CASSFDDFEKLFF. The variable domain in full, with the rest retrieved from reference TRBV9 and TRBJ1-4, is DSGVTQTPKHLITATGQRVTLRCSPRSGDLSVYWYQQSLDQGLQFLIQYYNGEERAKGNILERFSAQQFPDLHSELNLSSLELGDSALYFCASSFDDFEKLFFGSGTQLSVL.

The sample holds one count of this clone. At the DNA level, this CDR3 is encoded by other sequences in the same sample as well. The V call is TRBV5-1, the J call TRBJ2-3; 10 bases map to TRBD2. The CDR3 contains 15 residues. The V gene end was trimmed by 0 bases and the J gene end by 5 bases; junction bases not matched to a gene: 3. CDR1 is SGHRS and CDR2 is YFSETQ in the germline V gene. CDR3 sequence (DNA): TGCGCCAGCAGCTTGGTAGCGGGAGGACTAGATACGCAGTATTTT. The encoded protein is CASSLVAGGLDTQYF. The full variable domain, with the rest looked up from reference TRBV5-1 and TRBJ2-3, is KAGVTQTPRYLIKTRGQQVTLSCSPISGHRSVSWYQQTPGQGLQFLFEYFSETQRNKGNFPGRFSGRQFSNSRSEMNVSTLELGDSALYLCASSLVAGGLDTQYFGPGTRLTVL.

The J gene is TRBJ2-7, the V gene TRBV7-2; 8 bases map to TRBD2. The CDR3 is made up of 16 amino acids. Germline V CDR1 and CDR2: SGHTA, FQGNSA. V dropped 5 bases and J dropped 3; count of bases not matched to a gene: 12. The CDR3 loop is CASSLSRGGGSYEQYF. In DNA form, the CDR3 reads TGTGCCAGCAGCCTTAGTCGGGGGGGCGGGAGCTACGAGCAGTACTTC.

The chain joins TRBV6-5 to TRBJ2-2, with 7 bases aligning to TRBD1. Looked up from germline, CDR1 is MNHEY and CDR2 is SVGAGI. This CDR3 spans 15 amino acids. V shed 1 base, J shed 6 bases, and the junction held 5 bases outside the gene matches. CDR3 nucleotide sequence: TGTGCCAGCAGTTACTACAATGACAGGGCCGGGGAGCTGTTTTTT. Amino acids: CASSYYNDRAGELFF.